This T cell receptor (beta chain) was obtained from a study of blood T cells in healthy people across ages. Study-wide findings and caveats: Naive T cell percentage and TCR beta diversity correlated strongly. Higher diversity and more naive CD4+ cells were features of long-lived donors, compared to aged donors.

The authors isolated at least 7 million PBMCs per sample. The second PCR ran about 6 to 11 cycles with a sample-barcoded 5' primer and J-beta primers. MiXCR was run by TCRdb on the 5' RACE reads, yielding one entry per CDR3 protein. The sample shows hundreds of thousands of distinct CDR3 sequences, roughly two fifths of them seen only once. This CDR3 region has 16 residues. CDR1 and CDR2 (germline): SGHTA, FQGNSA. The V and J ends lost 1 base and 7 bases respectively, with 19 bases between them. On this clonotype: Its antigen is not known.

The sequencing input was blood. J is TRBJ1-2 and V is TRBV7-2, with D tentatively TRBD1 (5 bases). The origin of this receptor is a man of 80 years or more in good health. CDR3 nucleotides: TGTGCCAGCAGCTTAGAGGGGTCTACCCCTTTGGGTGGCTACACCTTC. It translates to CASSLEGSTPLGGYTF.